These 27 T cell receptor beta chains originate from one sample sequenced in a study of T cells after yellow fever vaccination. Using its own MiXCR run on the 5' RACE reads, TCRdb lists one record per CDR3 protein. The table records under 250,000 distinct CDR3 sequences, 6.9% of them present only once. This specimen was CD4+ T cells sorted from PBMCs, taken 15 days after the yellow fever booster vaccination. The receptors derive from a man between 25 and 39 years old who received the YFV17D yellow fever vaccine.

This clonotype was seen a handful of times. The chain recombines TRBV4-1 with TRBJ2-1; 7 bases are a match to TRBD2. The CDR3 is 17 amino acids. With V trimmed by 3 bases and J by 8 bases, 16 bases remained unmatched. Germline-derived CDR1 and CDR2 are MGHRA and YSYEKL. CDR3 DNA: TGCGCCAGCAGCCACCGGAGGGGCGTGGGGGGGGGTGATGAGCAGTTCTTC. Amino acids: CASSHRRGVGGGDEQFF.

The chain couples TRBV20-1 to TRBJ2-3; D not resolved. V was trimmed by 8 bases and J by 1 base, leaving 16 bases between them. Germline CDR1 is DFQATT and CDR2 is SNEGSKA (reference sequence). There are 14 residues in the CDR3. CDR3 protein: CSPLGRAGTDTQYF. In nucleotides, the CDR3 is TGCAGTCCTCTCGGACGGGCAGGCACAGATACGCAGTATTTT.

This clonotype was counted ten times or more. The rearrangement links TRBV15 to TRBJ1-1; 8 positions agree with TRBD1. Looked up from germline, CDR1 is LNHNV and CDR2 is YYDKDF (reference sequence). This CDR3 contains 16 residues. Losses at the gene ends were 2 bases for V and 6 bases for J; bases not matched to a gene: 11. The CDR3 DNA is TGTGCCACCAGCAGATCACAGGGGGATGGGGGGGCTGAAGCTTTCTTT. Encoded protein: CATSRSQGDGGAEAFF.

This clonotype was recorded many times. V is TRBV5-1 and J is TRBJ2-7; D is unclear. The CDR3 extends over 14 amino acids. CDR1 is SGHRS and CDR2 is YFSETQ in the germline V gene. The V and J ends lost 1 base and 5 bases respectively, with 13 bases between them. The DNA for the CDR3 is TGCGCCAGCAGCTTGAATAGAAACAACGACGAGCAGTACTTC. Protein product: CASSLNRNNDEQYF.

The chain combines TRBV28 with TRBJ2-1, with 10 bases lining up with TRBD1. Trimming removed 5 bases from V and 6 bases from J; junction bases left unmatched: 7. The CDR3 covers 15 residues. Germline V gene lookup returns CDR1 MDHEN and CDR2 SYDVKM. The CDR3 region has the DNA TGTGCCAGCAGTGTAACCGGGACAGGGGTCAATGAGCAGTTCTTC. Translating gives CASSVTGTGVNEQFF. Based on the CDR3 plus reference TRBV28 and TRBJ2-1, the full variable domain is DVKVTQSSRYLVKRTGEKVFLECVQDMDHENMFWYRQDPGLGLRLIYFSYDVKMKEKGDIPEGYSVSREKKERFSLILESASTNQTSMYLCASSVTGTGVNEQFFGPGTRLTVL.

The CDR3 nucleotides are TGCGCCAGCAGCTTGGGGGGGGGACAGAACTATGGCTACACCTTC. Translation: CASSLGGGQNYGYTF. This chain links TRBV5-1 with TRBJ1-2; 7 bases line up with TRBD1. J lost 2 bases, V lost 0 bases, and 4 bases had no gene match. The germline V gene encodes CDR1 SGHRS and CDR2 YFSETQ. This CDR3 has 15 amino acids.

The genes are TRBV29-1 and TRBJ1-1, with D possibly TRBD1 on 5 matching bases. The V gene lost 2 bases and the J gene lost 1 base, with 11 bases spanning the gap. The germline gives CDR1 SQVTM, CDR2 ANQGSEA. There are 14 residues in the CDR3. The CDR3 spells CSVEYAGRNTEAFF. CDR3 DNA sequence: TGCAGCGTTGAATACGCAGGGAGGAACACTGAAGCTTTCTTT.

This clonotype has just a few counts. This chain uses TRBV7-2 with TRBJ2-7, with 8 bases identical to TRBD1. Per the germline V gene, CDR1 is SGHTA and CDR2 is FQGNSA. V lost 2 bases to trimming and J lost 5 bases; unmatched junction nucleotides: 8. The CDR3 spans 15 residues. For the CDR3, the DNA is TGTGCCAGCAGCTTACTCAGGGGGCTGGGCCACGAGCAGTACTTC. It specifies CASSLLRGLGHEQYF.

The J gene is TRBJ1-2, the V gene TRBV7-2; 7 bases map to TRBD1. The V segment lost 5 bases and the J segment 12 bases; nucleotides outside the gene matches: 18. Germline CDR1 reads SGHTA; CDR2 reads FQGNSA. The CDR3 spans 15 residues. CDR3 DNA sequence: TGTGCCAGCAGCCTAAACGGCGACAGGGAAAGTAGGGACACCTTC. Translating gives CASSLNGDRESRDTF.

The genes are TRBV7-8 and TRBJ1-2, with 9 positions matching TRBD1. J gave up 4 bases and V 4 bases, and 16 bases lay outside the gene matches. The CDR3 sequence is 18 residues long. From germline, CDR1 is SGHVS and CDR2 FQNEAQ. CDR3 sequence (DNA): TGTGCCAGCAGCTCTCCGGGACAGGGATTCGGTCTGGGCTATGGCTACACCTTC. Protein product: CASSSPGQGFGLGYGYTF.

The chain is built from TRBV12-3 or TRBV12-4 and TRBJ2-4; no firm D call. V shed 6 bases and J shed 0 bases, with 9 bases lying between them. CDR3 length: 14 residues. The CDR3 reads CASSLRLAKNIQYF. CDR3 coding DNA: TGTGCCAGCAGCCTCAGACTAGCCAAAAACATTCAGTACTTC.

This clonotype was observed a few times. The chain employs TRBV20-1 and TRBJ2-5; tentatively, D is TRBD1 (5 bases). Germline V gene lookup returns CDR1 DFQATT and CDR2 SNEGSKA (reference sequence). CDR3 size: 15 residues. V was pared by 0 bases and J by 7 bases, with 18 bases between. CDR3 coding DNA: TGCAGTGCTAGAGATCCGGACATGGCGATCGGGACCCAGTACTTC. It yields the protein CSARDPDMAIGTQYF.

This clonotype was seen a few times. V usage is TRBV14 and J usage is TRBJ1-1; TRBD1 matches 8 bases. V dropped 4 bases and J dropped 3; count of bases not matched to a gene: 7. The CDR3 has 15 amino acids. Germline CDR1 reads SGHDN; CDR2 reads FVKESK. The CDR3 DNA reads as TGTGCCAGCAGCCCGATTGGACAGGGCGACACTGAAGCTTTCTTT. Protein sequence: CASSPIGQGDTEAFF.

This clonotype was observed a few times. This chain connects TRBV11-2 to TRBJ1-2, with 7 bases matching TRBD1. CDR1 is SGHAT, CDR2 FQNNGV, per germline. With V trimmed by 1 base and J by 4 bases, 15 bases remained unmatched. The CDR3 extends over 18 amino acids. The DNA for the CDR3 is TGTGCCAGCAGCTTAGTTGAAGGGGGCGGACTTACCAGCTATGGCTACACCTTC. Amino acids: CASSLVEGGGLTSYGYTF.

This clonotype occurred many times. The CDR3 loop reads CASSVTGTTFGTDTQYF. CDR3 sequence (DNA): TGTGCCAGCAGCGTAACCGGGACTACCTTTGGGACAGATACGCAGTATTTT. This chain joins TRBV9 and TRBJ2-3; 7 bases align to TRBD2. CDR3 length equals 17 residues. Trimming removed 1 base from V and 3 bases from J; junction bases left unmatched: 11. Germline CDR1 SGDLS, CDR2 YYNGEE.

The CDR3 DNA follows: TGCGCCAGCAGGCACAGACTGGTGTCTGGGGCCAACGTCCTGACTTTC. Translated, it gives CASRHRLVSGANVLTF. This chain uses TRBV5-1 with TRBJ2-6; D gene unclear. This CDR3 has 16 amino acids. V lost 5 bases to trimming and J lost 1 base, with 13 bases between them. CDR1 SGHRS and CDR2 YFSETQ come from the germline V gene. Full variable domain (missing parts from reference TRBV5-1 and TRBJ2-6): KAGVTQTPRYLIKTRGQQVTLSCSPISGHRSVSWYQQTPGQGLQFLFEYFSETQRNKGNFPGRFSGRQFSNSRSEMNVSTLELGDSALYLCASRHRLVSGANVLTFGAGSRLTVL.

V usage is TRBV5-1 and J usage is TRBJ2-5; D uncertain. Germline V gene sequence: CDR1 SGHRS, CDR2 YFSETQ. This CDR3 contains 15 residues. V lost 1 base to trimming and J lost 5 bases, with 15 bases between them. The CDR3 region has the DNA TGCGCCAGCAGCTTGAACACCGGACCCCCGGAGACCCAGTACTTC. Protein sequence: CASSLNTGPPETQYF.

Ten or more counts support this clonotype. This sequence joins TRBV18 and TRBJ2-7, with D perhaps assigned TRBD1 or TRBD2 (5 bases each). Trimming shortened V by 3 bases and J by 2 bases, and 14 bases separated the two germline ends. This CDR3 spans 15 amino acids. Germline V gene lookup returns CDR1 KGHSH and CDR2 LQKENI. CDR3 region: CASSPRETVPYEQYF. CDR3 coding DNA: TGTGCCAGCTCACCGAGGGAGACAGTCCCCTACGAGCAGTACTTC.

This clonotype was counted only a few times. The rearrangement uses TRBV6-5 and TRBJ1-2; D not resolved. Trimming removed 0 bases at V and 1 base at J, with 6 bases between. Germline-derived CDR1 and CDR2 are MNHEY and SVGAGI. This CDR3 has 14 amino acids. This CDR3 reads CASSYSASNYGYTF. The DNA for the CDR3 is TGTGCCAGCAGTTACTCTGCCAGTAACTATGGCTACACCTTC.

This clonotype was seen repeatedly, ten times or more. The chain has TRBV7-6 and TRBJ2-2; D could derive from TRBD1 or TRBD2 (6 bases each). The CDR3 has 16 amino acids. The V and J ends lost 5 bases and 3 bases respectively, with 16 bases between them. Germline V CDR1 and CDR2: SGHVS, FNYEAQ. Written as DNA, the CDR3 is TGTGCCAGCAGCCCTAGGGGGGCCTGGGACACCGGGGAGCTGTTTTTT. It encodes CASSPRGAWDTGELFF.

This clonotype was observed at least ten times. This rearrangement joins TRBV20-1 to TRBJ2-5; D uncertain. Germline CDR1 is DFQATT and CDR2 is SNEGSKA (reference sequence). Trimming pared 8 bases from V and 1 base from J, leaving 14 bases between. This CDR3 is 13 amino acids long. The CDR3 coding sequence is TGCAGTACCCGGACGGGCACCCAAGAGACCCAGTACTTC. It encodes CSTRTGTQETQYF.

The chain couples TRBV13 to TRBJ2-1, with 8 nucleotides matching TRBD1. Germline V gene lookup returns CDR1 PRHDT and CDR2 FYEKMQ (reference sequence). The V segment lost 4 bases and the J segment 5 bases; nucleotides outside the gene matches: 4. The CDR3 is 14 residues long. The CDR3 reads CASSSGQVDNEQFF. The CDR3 coding sequence is TGTGCCAGCAGCTCGGGACAGGTCGACAATGAGCAGTTCTTC.

This clonotype was recorded at least ten times. The chain recombines TRBV12-3 or TRBV12-4 with TRBJ2-2; 13 positions match TRBD2. J lost 8 bases, V lost 5 bases, and 8 bases had no gene match. The CDR3 covers 16 residues. CDR3 residues: CASSRRTSGRFGELFF. CDR3 sequence (DNA): TGTGCCAGCAGTCGCAGGACTAGCGGGAGATTTGGGGAGCTGTTTTTT.

The J gene is TRBJ1-5, the V gene TRBV21-1; the table's D call TRBD1 went unverified against the DNA. TRBV21-1 is a documented pseudogene. The CDR3 has 10 residues. CDR3 sequence reads: CTLSRQPQHF. CDR3 coding DNA: TGTACCCTGTCTCGACAGCCCCAGCATTTT.

This clonotype was observed a handful of times. This chain uses TRBV4-3 with TRBJ2-7; 8 positions match TRBD2. CDR3 length: 15 amino acids. The ends lost 0 bases at V and 5 bases at J; junction bases unmatched: 6. The germline gives CDR1 LGHNA, CDR2 YSLEER. CDR3 in DNA: TGCGCCAGCAGCCAAGAACGGCGGGAGGCTAACGAGCAGTACTTC. It translates to CASSQERREANEQYF.

The chain has TRBV20-1 and TRBJ2-6, with TRBD1 matching over 7 bases. This CDR3 region has 15 residues. Per the germline V gene, CDR1 is DFQATT and CDR2 is SNEGSKA (reference sequence). The trim removed 3 bases at V and 3 bases at J, leaving 5 bases unmatched. CDR3 coding DNA: TGCAGTGCTAGGATAGGGGGCAATGGGGCCAACGTCCTGACTTTC. It codes for CSARIGGNGANVLTF.

This clonotype was seen a handful of times. This chain connects TRBV11-2 to TRBJ2-1; 14 nucleotides match TRBD2. The CDR3 is made up of 19 amino acids. Trimming cost V 7 bases and J 1 base; bases outside gene matches: 12. The germline V gene encodes CDR1 SGHAT and CDR2 FQNNGV. CDR3 bases: TGTGCCAGCATCAGTTCCGGGACTAGCGGGAGATTATCCTACAATGAGCAGTTCTTC. Encoded protein: CASISSGTSGRLSYNEQFF.